The rows below give T cell receptor beta chains drawn from one sample of a study of blood T cell repertoires in COVID-19. Produced via immunoSEQ multiplex PCR; TCRdb's table is partial and in-frame only. The data hold a few hundred thousand clones, with 88% observed a single time. The sequenced material came from PBMCs or T cells enriched from blood (not recorded which). The receptor source for this set is a woman aged 18-29 years who had recovered from COVID-19. CDR3s include the opening cysteine and the closing phenylalanine or tryptophan. The D gene is left open where the match is weak. A row's size may be missing; if present it is once, few, many or a size class.

d_gene: TRBD2
v_gene: TRBV6-6
abundance: -
j_gene: TRBJ2-6
CDR3nt: TGTGCCAGCGGTCTGACTAGCGGGGTCTCCTCTGGGGCCAACGTCCTGACTTTC
CDR3aa: CASGLTSGVSSGANVLTF

d_gene: TRBD2
v_gene: TRBV9
abundance: few
j_gene: TRBJ2-1
CDR3nt: TGTGCCAGCAGCGTAGTACTAGCGGGGGTCAATGAGCAGTTCTTC
CDR3aa: CASSVVLAGVNEQFF

d_gene: -
v_gene: TRBV6-2/TRBV6-3
abundance: once
j_gene: TRBJ1-2
CDR3nt: TGTGCCAGCAGTTACTTACAGACGACTAACTATGGCTACACCTTC
CDR3aa: CASSYLQTTNYGYTF

d_gene: TRBD2
v_gene: TRBV11-3
abundance: -
j_gene: TRBJ2-1
CDR3nt: TGTGCCAGCAGCAACCCAGCGGGGGACTACAATGAGCAGTTCTTC
CDR3aa: CASSNPAGDYNEQFF

d_gene: -
v_gene: TRBV11-2
abundance: -
j_gene: TRBJ1-1
CDR3nt: TGTGCCAGCAGCTTAGTAGGGGTTCGGACTGAAGCTTTCTTT
CDR3aa: CASSLVGVRTEAFF

d_gene: TRBD1
v_gene: TRBV7-3
abundance: -
j_gene: TRBJ2-1
CDR3nt: TGTGCCAGCAGCTTCGGGACAGGGGGGAATGAGCAGTTCTTC
CDR3aa: CASSFGTGGNEQFF

d_gene: TRBD1
v_gene: TRBV7-8
abundance: -
j_gene: TRBJ2-1
CDR3nt: TGTGCCAGCAGCTTAGCGATCAGCCTTGGTACAGGGGGCAGCGAGCAGTTCTTC
CDR3aa: CASSLAISLGTGGSEQFF

d_gene: -
v_gene: TRBV19
abundance: -
j_gene: TRBJ2-5
CDR3nt: TGTGCCAGTAGTATAGGGTTCAGAGAGGGTAAAGAGACCCAGTACTTC
CDR3aa: CASSIGFREGKETQYF

d_gene: -
v_gene: TRBV14
abundance: -
j_gene: TRBJ2-5
CDR3nt: TGTGCCAGCAGCCCCCCGTCGGGTGAGACCCAGTACTTC
CDR3aa: CASSPPSGETQYF

d_gene: TRBD1
v_gene: TRBV4-1
abundance: -
j_gene: TRBJ2-5
CDR3nt: TGCGCCAGCAGCCAAGGGGACAGGGATTTGGGGACCCAGTACTTC
CDR3aa: CASSQGDRDLGTQYF

d_gene: TRBD1
v_gene: TRBV5-6
abundance: few
j_gene: TRBJ1-3
CDR3nt: TGTGCCAGCAGCTTTCAGGGGGTATTCATGGGAAACACCATATATTTT
CDR3aa: CASSFQGVFMGNTIYF

d_gene: TRBD1
v_gene: TRBV25-1
abundance: -
j_gene: TRBJ2-3
CDR3nt: TGTGCCAGCAGCGACCGGGACAGCTTCACAGATACGCAGTATTTT
CDR3aa: CASSDRDSFTDTQYF

d_gene: -
v_gene: TRBV30
abundance: -
j_gene: TRBJ2-7
CDR3nt: TGTGCCTGGAGTATAACTCTATTCTACGAGCAGTACTTC
CDR3aa: CAWSITLFYEQYF

d_gene: -
v_gene: TRBV7-2
abundance: -
j_gene: TRBJ2-7
CDR3nt: TGTGCCAGCAGCCCTCGGCCCGACATAAGCTACGAGCAGTACTTC
CDR3aa: CASSPRPDISYEQYF

d_gene: -
v_gene: TRBV7-9
abundance: -
j_gene: TRBJ2-7
CDR3nt: TGTGCCAGCAGCTTAGATACCTACGAGCAGTACTTC
CDR3aa: CASSLDTYEQYF

d_gene: -
v_gene: TRBV7-8
abundance: -
j_gene: TRBJ1-1
CDR3nt: TGTGCCAGCAGAGCCCAAGAGTTGAACACTGAAGCTTTCTTT
CDR3aa: CASRAQELNTEAFF

d_gene: -
v_gene: TRBV4-1
abundance: -
j_gene: TRBJ2-1
CDR3nt: TGCGCCAGCAGCCAAGAAACTAGCATCCATGAGCAGTTCTTC
CDR3aa: CASSQETSIHEQFF

d_gene: TRBD1
v_gene: TRBV30
abundance: -
j_gene: TRBJ1-2
CDR3nt: TGTGCCTGGAGGATACAGGGGTTGATCTATGGCTACACCTTC
CDR3aa: CAWRIQGLIYGYTF

d_gene: -
v_gene: TRBV4-3
abundance: -
j_gene: TRBJ2-5
CDR3nt: TGCGCCAGCAGCCATGATAGGGGGGAGACCCAGTACTTC
CDR3aa: CASSHDRGETQYF

d_gene: -
v_gene: TRBV6-5
abundance: -
j_gene: TRBJ1-4
CDR3nt: TGTGCCAGCAGTTACTCGACAGGTGCTAATGAAAAACTGTTTTTT
CDR3aa: CASSYSTGANEKLFF

d_gene: -
v_gene: TRBV7-2
abundance: -
j_gene: TRBJ1-3
CDR3nt: TGTGCCAGCAGCCCCCAGAAATACGGAAACACCATATATTTT
CDR3aa: CASSPQKYGNTIYF

d_gene: TRBD2
v_gene: TRBV6-4
abundance: -
j_gene: TRBJ2-3
CDR3nt: TGTGCCAGCAGAGAAGCGGGAAACCCCACAGATACGCAGTATTTT
CDR3aa: CASREAGNPTDTQYF

d_gene: TRBD1
v_gene: TRBV27
abundance: -
j_gene: TRBJ2-7
CDR3nt: TGTGCCAGCAGTTTAAACGGACAGGCCGACGGCGAGCAGTACTTC
CDR3aa: CASSLNGQADGEQYF

d_gene: -
v_gene: TRBV4-3
abundance: few
j_gene: TRBJ1-4
CDR3nt: TGCGCCAGCAGCCAAAGGGGAACAGATTCCACAACTAATGAAAAACTGTTTTTT
CDR3aa: CASSQRGTDSTTNEKLFF

d_gene: -
v_gene: TRBV7-3
abundance: -
j_gene: TRBJ2-2
CDR3nt: TGTGCCAGCAGCTCAAACACCGGGGAGCTGTTTTTT
CDR3aa: CASSSNTGELFF

d_gene: -
v_gene: TRBV14
abundance: -
j_gene: TRBJ2-2
CDR3nt: TGTGCCAGCAGCCAAGATCTAAACACCGGGGAGCTGTTTTTT
CDR3aa: CASSQDLNTGELFF

d_gene: -
v_gene: TRBV5-1
abundance: -
j_gene: TRBJ2-7
CDR3nt: TGCGCCAGCAGCCTAGGAGGGGTAGACTACGAGCAGTACTTC
CDR3aa: CASSLGGVDYEQYF

d_gene: -
v_gene: TRBV19
abundance: few
j_gene: TRBJ1-5
CDR3nt: TGTGCCAGTAGTATCGATGGACAGTATAGCAATCAGCCCCAGCATTTT
CDR3aa: CASSIDGQYSNQPQHF

d_gene: -
v_gene: TRBV5-1
abundance: -
j_gene: TRBJ2-3
CDR3nt: TGCGCCAGCAGCTTTAAGACCGGGAGCACAGATACGCAGTATTTT
CDR3aa: CASSFKTGSTDTQYF

d_gene: TRBD1
v_gene: TRBV18
abundance: -
j_gene: TRBJ1-3
CDR3nt: TGTGCCAGCTCACCTCGTCCCGGGACAGTTGGAAACACCATATATTTT
CDR3aa: CASSPRPGTVGNTIYF

d_gene: -
v_gene: TRBV29-1
abundance: -
j_gene: TRBJ1-1
CDR3nt: TGCAGCGTTGAGCGCAGGCAGAACACTGAAGCTTTCTTT
CDR3aa: CSVERRQNTEAFF

d_gene: -
v_gene: TRBV28
abundance: once
j_gene: TRBJ1-3
CDR3nt: TGTGCCAGCAGACTTGGGGGGGGGTCTGGAAACACCATATATTTT
CDR3aa: CASRLGGGSGNTIYF